This T cell receptor (beta chain) was captured in a study of blood T cell repertoires in COVID-19. Across the study: Samples taken during acute and convalescent COVID-19 were collected in the United States, Italy and Spain. T cells, B-cell-depleted T cells, or PBMCs supplied cDNA or gDNA.

In the source study's methods: Reference gene primer amplification yielded estimated nucleated cell counts. The method was immunoSEQ multiplex PCR; TCRdb's version includes in-frame clones alone and lacks a portion of them. The V and J calls and clone size are taken from that table; D and trimming were inferred from the DNA. The top ten clones hold approximately 13% of a sample with some 150,000 clones, 65% to 85% of them seen once. The CDR3 runs to 15 residues. The germline CDR1 and CDR2 sequences are SGHTA and FQGNSA. Deletions cut 5 bases from V and 3 bases from J, with 13 bases between. This receptor was obtained from a man in his 60s with active or convalescent COVID-19. Sequenced material: peripheral blood. The chain employs TRBV7-2 and TRBJ2-2; D possibly corresponds to TRBD1 (6 bases). CDR3 DNA sequence: TGTGCCAGCAGCGGCCGGGACATTCACACCGGGGAGCTGTTTTTT. The encoded protein is CASSGRDIHTGELFF.